Shown below are 14 T cell receptor beta chains from a single sample sequenced in a study of blood T cell repertoires in COVID-19. Here immunoSEQ multiplex PCR was the method, and the copy in TCRdb shows in-frame clones only, minus some. The table records about 150,000 clones, 75% to 90% of them present only once. What was sequenced was peripheral blood. Every receptor here comes from a man in his late teens or twenties with COVID-19, enrolled during active disease.

V gene TRBV11-2 combines with J gene TRBJ2-3, with 7 bases that match TRBD2. V dropped 1 base and J dropped 2; count of bases not matched to a gene: 3. The CDR3 loop spans 15 amino acids. Germline CDR1 reads SGHAT; CDR2 reads FQNNGV. Here the CDR3 reads CASSLAAGATDTQYF. The CDR3, as DNA: TGTGCCAGCAGCTTAGCGGCGGGAGCCACAGATACGCAGTATTTT.

The V and J genes are TRBV7-2 and TRBJ2-1, with a possible D match to TRBD2 (6 bases). The CDR3 consists of 14 residues. Trimming shortened V by 5 bases and J by 6 bases, and 14 bases separated the two germline ends. Germline V gene lookup returns CDR1 SGHTA and CDR2 FQGNSA. CDR3 residues: CASSGGPSGNEQFF. CDR3 DNA sequence: TGTGCCAGCAGCGGAGGGCCCTCTGGCAATGAGCAGTTCTTC. Combining the CDR3 with reference TRBV7-2 and TRBJ2-1 gives the whole variable domain GAGVSQSPSNKVTEKGKDVELRCDPISGHTALYWYRQSLGQGLEFLIYFQGNSAPDKSGLPSDRFSAERTGGSVSTLTIQRTQQEDSAVYLCASSGGPSGNEQFFGPGTRLTVL.

V gene TRBV10-3 combines with J gene TRBJ2-2; D is ambiguous. V gave up 4 bases and J gave up 3 bases, with 3 bases separating them. CDR1 and CDR2 from the germline V gene are ENHRY and SYGVKD. The CDR3 loop spans 12 amino acids. The CDR3 reads CAISADTGELFF. The CDR3 DNA reads as TGTGCCATCAGTGCGGACACCGGGGAGCTGTTTTTT.

This clone has just one count. This chain connects TRBV7-2 to TRBJ1-2; possibly TRBD1 for D (6 bases). Trimming cost V 5 bases and J 3 bases, with 13 bases left between them. Germline-derived CDR1 and CDR2 are SGHTA and FQGNSA. CDR3 size: 14 residues. The CDR3 reads CASSPTDSHYGYTF. The CDR3 nucleotides read TGTGCCAGCAGCCCAACGGACAGCCACTATGGCTACACCTTC. Using reference TRBV7-2 and TRBJ1-2 for the parts outside the CDR3, the full variable domain is GAGVSQSPSNKVTEKGKDVELRCDPISGHTALYWYRQSLGQGLEFLIYFQGNSAPDKSGLPSDRFSAERTGGSVSTLTIQRTQQEDSAVYLCASSPTDSHYGYTFGSGTRLTVV.

V and J are TRBV27 and TRBJ2-7; D is perhaps TRBD1 (6 bases). The CDR3 contains 14 residues. The germline V gene has CDR1 MNHEY and CDR2 SMNVEV (reference sequence). The ends were cut back, 6 bases at V and 2 bases at J, with 14 bases in the middle. CDR3 residues: CASSFSWGPYEQYF. Written as DNA, the CDR3 is TGTGCCAGCAGCTTCTCCTGGGGGCCCTACGAGCAGTACTTC.

This clone was seen a handful of times. This rearrangement joins TRBV19 to TRBJ2-1, with 14 bases lining up with TRBD2. This CDR3 region has 17 residues. Germline V CDR1 and CDR2: LNHDA, SQIVND (reference sequence). J lost 4 bases, V lost 5 bases, and 7 bases had no gene match. The CDR3 nucleotides are TGTGCCAGTAGTGACCACCGACTAGCGGGAGGGTACAATGAGCAGTTCTTC. This encodes CASSDHRLAGGYNEQFF. Full variable domain (missing parts from reference TRBV19 and TRBJ2-1): DGGITQSPKYLFRKEGQNVTLSCEQNLNHDAMYWYRQDPGQGLRLIYYSQIVNDFQKGDIAEGYSVSREKKESFPLTVTSAQKNPTAFYLCASSDHRLAGGYNEQFFGPGTRLTVL.

V is TRBV10-3 and J is TRBJ2-2; D may be TRBD2 (5 bases). Trimming pared 4 bases from V and 1 base from J, leaving 10 bases between. Germline V gene lookup returns CDR1 ENHRY and CDR2 SYGVKD. The CDR3 spans 15 residues. The CDR3 is CAISGGNENTGELFF. DNA for the CDR3: TGTGCCATCAGTGGAGGGAATGAGAACACCGGGGAGCTGTTTTTT.

The genes are TRBV5-6 and TRBJ2-5, with 7 bases identical to TRBD2. V shed 2 bases, J shed 5 bases, and the junction held 12 bases outside the gene matches. Germline assignment: CDR1 SGHDT and CDR2 YYEEEE. The CDR3 is made up of 16 amino acids. CDR3 bases: TGTGCCAGCAGCTTAACTGGGGGGAGGGCCTGGGAGACCCAGTACTTC. Amino acid sequence: CASSLTGGRAWETQYF.

CDR3 protein: CAWRPEGADSPLHF. The CDR3 bases are TGTGCCTGGAGGCCCGAGGGGGCTGATTCACCCCTCCACTTT. V is TRBV30 and J is TRBJ1-6, with 7 bases lining up with TRBD1. The germline CDR1 and CDR2 sequences are GTSNPN and SVGIG (reference sequence). This CDR3 spans 14 amino acids. V lost 3 bases to trimming and J lost 8 bases; unmatched junction nucleotides: 7.

V gene TRBV19 combines with J gene TRBJ2-2; D may be TRBD2 (6 bases). The CDR3 contains 14 residues. Germline CDR1 LNHDA, CDR2 SQIVND (reference sequence). The ends were cut back, 1 base at V and 7 bases at J, with 10 bases in the middle. CDR3 sequence: CASSIAGAIGELFF. The CDR3 region has the DNA TGTGCCAGTAGTATAGCGGGAGCGATCGGGGAGCTGTTTTTT.

The rearrangement links TRBV5-4 to TRBJ2-3, with 12 bases aligning to TRBD2. CDR3 length equals 19 residues. V was clipped by 4 bases and J by 0 bases; unmatched bases: 12. In germline, CDR1 is SGHNT, CDR2 YYREEE (reference sequence). CDR3 region: CASSTSGRLGSSSTDTQYF. CDR3 bases: TGTGCCAGCAGCACTAGCGGGAGGCTGGGATCCTCTAGCACAGATACGCAGTATTTT.

The rearrangement uses TRBV28 and TRBJ1-5, with 8 bases that match TRBD1. The CDR3 covers 16 residues. Per the germline V gene, CDR1 is MDHEN and CDR2 is SYDVKM. V lost 5 bases to trimming and J lost 2 bases; unmatched junction nucleotides: 8. This CDR3 is CASSLRQGRGNQPQHF. The CDR3 coding sequence is TGTGCCAGCAGTCTTCGACAGGGGCGAGGCAATCAGCCCCAGCATTTT.

The gene calls are TRBV3-1 (or the pseudogene TRBV3-2) and TRBJ1-5, with 11 bases fitting TRBD1. Germline V CDR1 and CDR2: LGHDT, YNNKEL (reference sequence). This CDR3 is built from 18 residues. Losses at the gene ends were 3 bases for V and 0 bases for J; bases not matched to a gene: 7. Here the CDR3 DNA reads TGTGCCAGCAGCCAGACCCGGGACAGGGGGAATAGCAATCAGCCCCAGCATTTT. Protein product: CASSQTRDRGNSNQPQHF.

The chain is built from TRBV9 and TRBJ2-3, with 8 bases that match TRBD2. The V segment lost 0 bases and the J segment 1 base; nucleotides outside the gene matches: 1. CDR1 is SGDLS and CDR2 is YYNGEE in the germline V gene. This CDR3 spans 15 amino acids. In DNA form, the CDR3 reads TGTGCCAGCAGCGTAGGAGCGGGAGGCACAGATACGCAGTATTTT. Protein sequence: CASSVGAGGTDTQYF.